A selection of T cell receptor beta chains follows, all from one sample in a study of T-cell memory formation after mild COVID-19. TCRdb independently ran MiXCR on the 5' RACE reads; one entry per CDR3 protein. The sample lists about 390,000 distinct CDR3 sequences; about 15% were seen once. Input material: PBMCs or a T cell subset sorted from them (not recorded which). The origin of the receptors is a man younger than 35 who had mild COVID-19 (a few samples of this study predate the infection). Cell type and time point are not known. Both conserved end residues are part of each CDR3. Fields, in order: clone size, J gene, D gene, V gene, CDR3 protein, CDR3 DNA. A D gene is named only where the DNA matches it firmly. Some rows have no size entry. The others give once, few or many, or a class for an expanded clone.

abundance: .; j_gene: TRBJ2-7; d_gene: TRBD2; v_gene: TRBV11-2; CDR3aa: CASSSPIAGVHEQYF; CDR3nt: TGTGCCAGCAGCTCACCTATAGCGGGAGTCCACGAGCAGTACTTC
abundance: .; j_gene: TRBJ2-5; d_gene: .; v_gene: TRBV12-3/TRBV12-4; CDR3aa: CASSHPPGLETQYF; CDR3nt: TGTGCCAGCAGCCACCCCCCCGGATTAGAGACCCAGTACTTC
abundance: few; j_gene: TRBJ2-3; d_gene: TRBD2; v_gene: TRBV7-2; CDR3aa: CASSLASGGDGTQYF; CDR3nt: TGTGCCAGCAGCCTGGCTAGCGGGGGGGATGGTACGCAGTATTTT
abundance: .; j_gene: TRBJ1-5; d_gene: .; v_gene: TRBV7-2; CDR3aa: CASSTNGGISNQPQHF; CDR3nt: TGTGCCAGCAGCACCAATGGCGGTATAAGCAATCAGCCCCAGCATTTT
abundance: .; j_gene: TRBJ1-5; d_gene: .; v_gene: TRBV5-1; CDR3aa: CASSLIGNQPQHF; CDR3nt: TGCGCCAGCAGCTTGATAGGGAACCAGCCCCAGCATTTT
abundance: few; j_gene: TRBJ2-3; d_gene: TRBD2; v_gene: TRBV5-1; CDR3aa: CASSGGGLSTDTQYF; CDR3nt: TGCGCCAGCAGCGGGGGGGGTCTCAGCACAGATACGCAGTATTTT
abundance: few; j_gene: TRBJ1-1; d_gene: TRBD1; v_gene: TRBV6-5; CDR3aa: CASSLSGTGSSNTEAFF; CDR3nt: TGTGCCAGCAGTCTCTCCGGGACAGGTTCTTCGAACACTGAAGCTTTCTTT
abundance: .; j_gene: TRBJ2-1; d_gene: TRBD1; v_gene: TRBV14; CDR3aa: CASSQDTGGGSGNEQFF; CDR3nt: TGTGCCAGCAGCCAAGATACAGGGGGCGGATCGGGTAATGAGCAGTTCTTC
abundance: many; j_gene: TRBJ2-7; d_gene: TRBD1; v_gene: TRBV20-1; CDR3aa: CSARDPGQLHEQYF; CDR3nt: TGCAGTGCTAGAGATCCGGGACAGCTCCACGAGCAGTACTTC
abundance: few; j_gene: TRBJ2-3; d_gene: TRBD1; v_gene: TRBV9; CDR3aa: CASSGDRLRTDTQYF; CDR3nt: TGTGCCAGCAGCGGGGACAGGTTACGCACAGATACGCAGTATTTT
abundance: few; j_gene: TRBJ2-5; d_gene: TRBD1; v_gene: TRBV11-1; CDR3aa: CASSPRDRGLTQYF; CDR3nt: TGTGCCAGCAGCCCCCGGGACAGGGGGCTGACCCAGTACTTC
abundance: .; j_gene: TRBJ2-1; d_gene: TRBD1; v_gene: TRBV19; CDR3aa: CASSIGNRGRVDNEQFF; CDR3nt: TGTGCCAGTAGTATAGGAAACAGGGGACGGGTCGACAATGAGCAGTTCTTC
abundance: .; j_gene: TRBJ2-2; d_gene: .; v_gene: TRBV11-2; CDR3aa: CASTLGGGSQTGELFF; CDR3nt: TGTGCCAGCACCCTGGGAGGGGGGTCTCAAACCGGGGAGCTGTTTTTT
abundance: many; j_gene: TRBJ2-1; d_gene: TRBD1; v_gene: TRBV6-5; CDR3aa: CASSRGQGGFFAFNEQFF; CDR3nt: TGTGCCAGCAGTCGGGGACAGGGAGGATTTTTCGCGTTCAATGAGCAGTTCTTC
abundance: few; j_gene: TRBJ1-2; d_gene: TRBD1; v_gene: TRBV6-1; CDR3aa: CASSEIQGGGYGYTF; CDR3nt: TGTGCCAGCAGTGAAATACAGGGGGGTGGCTATGGCTACACCTTC
abundance: few; j_gene: TRBJ2-1; d_gene: TRBD2; v_gene: TRBV18; CDR3aa: CASSPLAGGNEQFF; CDR3nt: TGTGCCAGCTCACCATTGGCGGGGGGCAATGAGCAGTTCTTC
abundance: .; j_gene: TRBJ1-6; d_gene: .; v_gene: TRBV14; CDR3aa: CASSQVERTSPLHF; CDR3nt: TGTGCCAGCAGCCAAGTCGAAAGGACTTCACCCCTCCACTTT
abundance: few; j_gene: TRBJ2-1; d_gene: TRBD2; v_gene: TRBV15; CDR3aa: CATSRDRERGAYNEQFF; CDR3nt: TGTGCCACCAGCAGAGATCGGGAGCGGGGGGCCTACAATGAGCAGTTCTTC
abundance: few; j_gene: TRBJ2-2; d_gene: .; v_gene: TRBV6-2/TRBV6-3; CDR3aa: CASRAASPNTGELFF; CDR3nt: TGTGCCAGCAGGGCGGCTAGCCCTAACACCGGGGAGCTGTTTTTT
abundance: .; j_gene: TRBJ2-1; d_gene: .; v_gene: TRBV7-2; CDR3aa: CASSLGTNQQSNEQFF; CDR3nt: TGTGCCAGCAGCTTAGGGACCAATCAACAGAGCAATGAGCAGTTCTTC
abundance: few; j_gene: TRBJ2-1; d_gene: TRBD1; v_gene: TRBV4-3; CDR3aa: CASSQADRKDEQFF; CDR3nt: TGCGCCAGCAGCCAAGCGGACAGGAAGGATGAGCAGTTCTTC
abundance: .; j_gene: TRBJ2-3; d_gene: .; v_gene: TRBV7-2; CDR3aa: CASTLVGWETDTQYF; CDR3nt: TGTGCCAGCACCCTAGTTGGCTGGGAAACAGATACGCAGTATTTT
abundance: .; j_gene: TRBJ1-1; d_gene: TRBD1; v_gene: TRBV5-4; CDR3aa: CASSLVWGTGTVNTEAFF; CDR3nt: TGTGCCAGCAGCTTGGTTTGGGGCACCGGGACAGTGAACACTGAAGCTTTCTTT
abundance: few; j_gene: TRBJ2-1; d_gene: TRBD2; v_gene: TRBV27; CDR3aa: CASSLRGLASEQFF; CDR3nt: TGTGCCAGCAGTTTACGCGGACTAGCGTCTGAGCAGTTCTTC
abundance: .; j_gene: TRBJ1-1; d_gene: TRBD1; v_gene: TRBV7-3; CDR3aa: CASSRGQETEAFF; CDR3nt: TGTGCCAGCAGCAGGGGACAGGAGACTGAAGCTTTCTTT
abundance: .; j_gene: TRBJ1-1; d_gene: .; v_gene: TRBV12-3/TRBV12-4; CDR3aa: CASSRRGSPLEAFF; CDR3nt: TGTGCCAGCAGTAGACGGGGTTCACCCCTTGAAGCTTTCTTT
abundance: .; j_gene: TRBJ2-1; d_gene: .; v_gene: TRBV5-1; CDR3aa: CASSLAMAGAEQFF; CDR3nt: TGCGCCAGCAGCTTGGCCATGGCGGGGGCAGAGCAGTTCTTC
abundance: few; j_gene: TRBJ2-3; d_gene: TRBD2; v_gene: TRBV4-3; CDR3aa: CASSQEVLAGTDTQYF; CDR3nt: TGCGCCAGCAGCCAAGAGGTACTAGCGGGTACAGATACGCAGTATTTT
abundance: many; j_gene: TRBJ1-2; d_gene: TRBD1; v_gene: TRBV15; CDR3aa: CATSRDFGQAAYGYTF; CDR3nt: TGTGCCACCAGCAGAGACTTTGGACAGGCTGCCTATGGCTACACCTTC
abundance: few; j_gene: TRBJ1-2; d_gene: TRBD1; v_gene: TRBV12-3/TRBV12-4; CDR3aa: CASRWTGNNYGYTF; CDR3nt: TGTGCCAGCAGATGGACAGGGAACAACTATGGCTACACCTTC
abundance: .; j_gene: TRBJ2-3; d_gene: TRBD2; v_gene: TRBV4-1; CDR3aa: CASSAPRGGNTQYF; CDR3nt: TGCGCCAGCAGCGCGCCCCGGGGGGGGAATACGCAGTATTTT
abundance: few; j_gene: TRBJ1-2; d_gene: .; v_gene: TRBV29-1; CDR3aa: CSVETGNGYTF; CDR3nt: TGCAGCGTTGAAACAGGAAATGGCTACACCTTC
abundance: few; j_gene: TRBJ2-4; d_gene: .; v_gene: TRBV20-1; CDR3aa: CSAPRAENIQYF; CDR3nt: TGCAGTGCTCCTCGGGCGGAGAACATTCAGTACTTC
abundance: .; j_gene: TRBJ1-1; d_gene: .; v_gene: TRBV3-1; CDR3aa: CASSQAVFTPWAAFF; CDR3nt: TGTGCCAGCAGCCAAGCTGTGTTCACCCCATGGGCAGCTTTCTTT
abundance: .; j_gene: TRBJ2-7; d_gene: .; v_gene: TRBV7-6; CDR3aa: CASSLAKASEQYF; CDR3nt: TGTGCCAGCAGCTTAGCGAAGGCTTCCGAGCAGTACTTC
abundance: few; j_gene: TRBJ1-1; d_gene: TRBD1; v_gene: TRBV12-3/TRBV12-4; CDR3aa: CASSPIPGQGARLSSEAFF; CDR3nt: TGTGCCAGCAGCCCGATACCGGGACAGGGGGCGCGACTTTCATCTGAAGCTTTCTTT
abundance: many; j_gene: TRBJ2-5; d_gene: .; v_gene: TRBV15; CDR3aa: CATSSDSPRGETQYF; CDR3nt: TGTGCCACCAGCAGCGACAGTCCCAGAGGGGAGACCCAGTACTTC
abundance: few; j_gene: TRBJ2-1; d_gene: .; v_gene: TRBV14; CDR3aa: CASSQDYRPSYNEQFF; CDR3nt: TGTGCCAGCAGCCAAGATTACAGGCCGTCCTACAATGAGCAGTTCTTC
abundance: .; j_gene: TRBJ1-2; d_gene: TRBD1; v_gene: TRBV3-1; CDR3aa: CASQPRDSDYGYTF; CDR3nt: TGTGCCAGCCAGCCCCGGGACAGTGACTATGGCTACACCTTC
abundance: many; j_gene: TRBJ2-2; d_gene: TRBD1; v_gene: TRBV7-2; CDR3aa: CASSSGGQAYTGELFF; CDR3nt: TGTGCCAGCAGCTCCGGGGGACAGGCCTACACCGGGGAGCTGTTTTTT
abundance: .; j_gene: TRBJ2-7; d_gene: .; v_gene: TRBV12-3/TRBV12-4; CDR3aa: CASSFGGPSYEQYF; CDR3nt: TGTGCCAGCAGTTTTGGGGGGCCGTCCTACGAGCAGTACTTC